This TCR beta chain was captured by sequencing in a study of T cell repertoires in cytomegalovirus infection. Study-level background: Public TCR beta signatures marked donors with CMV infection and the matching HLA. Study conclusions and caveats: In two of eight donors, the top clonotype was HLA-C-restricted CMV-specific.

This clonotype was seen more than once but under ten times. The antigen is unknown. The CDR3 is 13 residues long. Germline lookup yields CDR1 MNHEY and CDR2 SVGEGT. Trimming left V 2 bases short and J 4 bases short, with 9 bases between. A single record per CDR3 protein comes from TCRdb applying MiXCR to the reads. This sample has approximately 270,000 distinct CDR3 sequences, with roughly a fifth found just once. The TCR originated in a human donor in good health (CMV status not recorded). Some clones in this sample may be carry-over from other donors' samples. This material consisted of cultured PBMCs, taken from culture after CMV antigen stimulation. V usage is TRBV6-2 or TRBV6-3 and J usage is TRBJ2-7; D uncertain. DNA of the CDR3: TGTGCCAGCAGTTACAACAGATATTACGAGCAGTACTTC. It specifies CASSYNRYYEQYF.